This T cell receptor (beta chain) came from a study of tissue T cells after allogeneic stem cell transplantation. Study-level results: Across patients, clones rarely overlapped, yet motif clusters were shared tissue-specifically.

TCRbeta CDR3 was sequenced at survey depth with template counts. Data came from immunoSEQ multiplex PCR; TCRdb stores just in-frame clones and leaves some out. The sample consists of about 4,400 clones, approximately 45% of them appearing once. The CDR3 loop spans 15 amino acids. V gave up 6 bases and J gave up 5 bases; unmatched junction bases: 7. Germline V CDR1 and CDR2: KGHPV, FQNQEV (reference sequence). This clone came up once. The antigen is undetermined. Gene names refer to mouse genes. Read data end 1 residue before the CDR3 end; the end is taken from the germline J gene. Time point specified: mouse harvest day 14 after allogeneic transplant. Tail vein injection delivered 10^7 T-cell-depleted bone marrow cells and 10^6 splenic CD5+ T cells. B6 (H2b) cells into BALB/c (H2d) mice; tissues taken at day 7 or 14.

The clonotype comes from a female BALB/c mouse given C57BL/6 T cells with graft-versus-host disease after an allogeneic hematopoietic cell transplant. The chain joins TRBV26 to TRBJ2-5; 11 nucleotides line up with TRBD2. The sample was lymph node tissue. The sequenced CDR3 bases are TGTGCCAGCAGCCAGGACTGGGGGGACCGAGACACCCAGTAC. Translation: CASSQDWGDRDTQY. The CDR3 reads in full as CASSQDWGDRDTQYF.